This TCR beta chain was documented in a study of cytomegalovirus exposure and HLA in healthy donors. Study results and limitations: Per a later analysis, about 15,000 TCR beta sequences showed association with HLA alleles at 0.05 false discovery rate. There were about 160 TCR beta chains listed as cytomegalovirus-associated.

The CDR3 contains 14 residues. The V and J ends lost 6 bases and 4 bases respectively, with 13 bases between them. In germline, CDR1 is SGDLS, CDR2 YYNGEE. Though nominally healthy at sampling, donors likely had unrecorded immune exposures. For this clone: Its antigen is not identified.

A multiplex PCR was run with 60 Vbeta primers and 13 Jbeta primers. Original methodology: Later reanalysis found about 80 million unique TCR beta chains, around 11 million of them shared. TCRdb's copy holds only in-frame clones and misses some; the assay was immunoSEQ multiplex PCR. That table furnishes V, J and clone size, whereas the DNA furnished D and trimming. Of approximately 120,000 clones in the sample, approximately 78% were seen once. The TCR comes from a middle-aged man in good health and CMV-seronegative. Sequenced input: PBMCs. The chain employs TRBV9 and TRBJ1-4; weak D call: TRBD1 (6 bases). In nucleotides, the CDR3 is TGTGCCAGCAACCCAGGGGTCAATAATGAAAAACTGTTTTTT. As protein: CASNPGVNNEKLFF.